One TCR beta chain is described in this entry. Its target is not known. This sample stems from a study of identifying expanded T cells in peripheral blood. Findings and caveats of the study: Technical replicates showed about 1.2 changed clones; approximately 2 weeks about 16.4; four weeks 19.

Deletions cut 7 bases from V and 0 bases from J, with 10 bases between. The germline V gene encodes CDR1 SQVTM and CDR2 ANQGSEA. The CDR3 spans 13 residues. Libraries were prepared by immunoSEQ multiplex PCR; TCRdb keeps only in-frame clonotypes and omits some of them. Counted here are 95,000 to 150,000 clones, 84% occurring once; the ten biggest clones make up about 3.1%. This chain joins TRBV29-1 and TRBJ1-5; D remains unclear. This sequence was found in a person aged 18 to 70 in good health. Sequencing was carried out using blood. The CDR3 loop is CSAGWNSNQPQHF. The CDR3 coding sequence is TGCAGCGCTGGGTGGAATAGCAATCAGCCCCAGCATTTT.